This entry concerns a single T cell receptor (beta chain). Its antigen is not yet known. Base qualities are not provided; no much larger clone lies one nucleotide away. The cohort comprised more than 550 healthy bone marrow donors. All cohort members were sampled while nominally healthy, although unrecorded immune exposures were likely present. The donor was CMV seropositive and was included in the group of 250 to 350 seropositive cohort members. A peripheral blood sample was collected from each donor, and TCR beta sequencing was performed on peripheral blood mononuclear cells. The Qiagen DNeasy Blood Extraction Kit was used to extract genomic DNA from the blood cell samples. This specimen comes from a study of cytomegalovirus exposure and HLA in healthy donors (dated by TCRdb to the late 2010s). Background on the whole study: An earlier analysis of a few hundred of the donors reported under 300 Gb of sequence data and 117 million unique TCR beta sequences obtained from about 200 million T cells. Among 300 to 500 genotyped donors of the cohort, an average of around 240,000 unique TCR beta nucleotide sequences was sequenced per donor, of which about 18% were non-productive. All discovery cohort repertoires had been generated using a single sequencing platform. Of the roughly 400 genotyped donors, around 81% fell in the genetic ancestry cluster associated with self-reported Caucasian donors. Both class I and class II loci were covered by HLA typing, at four-digit resolution. Donor age, sex, ethnicity and CMV serostatus were compiled together with the repertoire data. Genome-wide SNP genotypes for about 60% of the 666 donors were used in a later genetic analysis, which treated that subset as a discovery cohort. Roughly five DR-DQ haplotypes were treated as single units for association and clustering because of strong linkage in the cohort. In an earlier analysis of 587 of the donors, high-throughput TCR beta sequencing was used to judge whether each TCR beta V gene segment behaved as functional or pseudogenic. In a later analysis, previously published TCR beta repertoires from 666 donors were re-analyzed and high-resolution HLA genotyping was added so that TCR occurrence patterns could be studied. An early release that covered around 590 HLA-typed donors contained approximately 300 gigabases of sequencing data and tens of millions of unique TCR sequences. Rather than drawing on any new phenotypic data, the later analysis identified candidate immune exposures from TCR beta sequences and the way those sequences occurred across donors. The number of typed donors differed by locus: roughly 629-640 for A, B, C, DRB1 and DQB1; approximately 540 for DQA1; approximately 600 for DPA1; and some 430 for DPB1. Besides the first cohort of around 670 subjects, a separate validation cohort made up of over 100 different subjects was used. The study combined high-throughput TCR immunosequencing, statistical association of individual TCRs with disease status, and machine learning to predict cytomegalovirus infection status. The T cell repertoires of roughly 660 subjects were profiled by immunosequencing and related to cytomegalovirus serostatus. The study aimed to test whether signatures of past pathogen exposure could be identified by cataloging public T cell receptors. Study-wide findings and limitations: In a later analysis, HLA-associated TCR beta chains showed more clonal expansion and lower generation probabilities than non-associated chains that were equally common. The authors suggested that the approach could potentially be extended to other disease states and immunological phenotypes. A cluster of highly shared sequence variants was judged likely to represent a technical artifact of the sequencing pipeline. Most TCR sequences were seen in very few donors, while some public TCRs were found in many individuals. A further reported finding was that TCR beta sequences accurately predicted the HLA-A and HLA-B alleles for most subjects in the first cohort. Only TCR beta chains were sequenced in this cohort, and the absence of alpha or paired-chain data limited detectable features. For the cohort, immune exposure information was limited to CMV serostatus. At a false discovery rate of 0.05, a later analysis linked fewer than 20,000 TCR beta sequences to specific HLA alleles. Strong co-occurrence of HLA alleles, especially DR and DQ, made assigning TCR associations to individual alleles difficult. Compared with the approximately 720-donor mean, donors in an Asian-associated ancestry cluster had fewer N-insertions in productive TCRs, according to a later genetic analysis. An earlier analysis of some 590 of the donors showed that most TCR beta V segments appeared in productive rearrangements either about 87% or about 30% of the time, which broadly matched IMGT annotations. Because HLA typing was missing for some donors at each locus, association tests included only the typed subset. Linkage disequilibrium might explain the correlated functional status among segregating V segments, but an unknown experimental factor could not be ruled out. In a later analysis, TCR association rates were found to vary across HLA loci, with the most associated TCRs seen for DRB1 alleles and the fewest for HLA-C alleles. The study listed approximately 160 TCR beta chains as associated with cytomegalovirus. In a later analysis, most CMV-associated TCR beta chains were found to appear HLA-restricted, with HLA associations seemingly driven largely by CMV exposure. The 87-base-pair reads could not distinguish some IMGT-functional V segments, including TRBV6-2 and TRBV6-3, so those segments were excluded. In a later genetic analysis, a missense DCLRE1C variant was associated with V-gene and J-gene trimming of TCR beta chains, and the association was replicated in an independent cohort. Cytomegalovirus status was reported to be diagnosed by the classifier with high specificity and sensitivity in both the original and validation cohorts. Presence/absence analyses assumed roughly uniform sequencing depth across donors, an assumption that may not hold. According to a later analysis, parvovirus B19, influenza, CMV and Epstein-Barr virus appeared linked to several top co-occurrence clusters. Three of the identified cytomegalovirus-associated TCR beta chains were confirmed in vitro to be specific for cytomegalovirus antigens. The earlier analysis of approximately 560 of the donors excluded some 15 rarely observed V segments, including chromosome 9 orphons, because counts were too low.

In the germline V gene (reference sequence), CDR1 corresponds to GTSNPN and CDR2 to SVGIG. There are 16 amino acids in the CDR3, from cysteine to phenylalanine inclusive. Just the 48-base CDR3 DNA is kept, in frame starting at base 1. Relative to germline, V is missing 2 bases and J is missing 7 bases, with 17 bases of the junction outside any gene match. The library was prepared using the immunoSEQ multiplex PCR assay. For the multiplex PCR, a mixture combining 60 forward primers for TCR Vbeta segments and 13 reverse primers for TCR Jbeta segments was used. A multiplex PCR assay on genomic DNA amplified the CDR3 region of rearranged TCR beta genes. The Illumina HiSeq System was used to sequence the amplified TCR beta libraries as 87-base-pair reads. Under the source paper's analysis protocol: In a later analysis, roughly 80 million unique TCR beta chains were counted across the 650 to 750 repertoires, and roughly 9.9 million of these chains were shared by at least two donors. To remove PCR and sequencing errors, raw reads were error-corrected and collapsed into unique sequences using a nearest-neighbor algorithm that merged closely related sequences. CDR3 sequences were aligned to IMGT reference sequences to assign V, D and J gene segments. For a sequence to be retained, a match of at least six nucleotides was required to both a V gene segment and a J gene segment. Rearrangements were classified as productive when the CDR3 lacked stop codons and remained in frame with V and J, and all other rearrangements were classified as non-productive. CDR3 was defined by IMGT convention, running from the second conserved V-encoded cysteine to the conserved J-encoded phenylalanine. In an earlier analysis of around 640 of the donors, sequences lacking an unambiguous match to a single V gene segment were excluded. An earlier analysis of 450 to 650 of the donors called V segments functional above 56.7% productive rearrangements and segregating when the between-donor standard deviation exceeded 5%. A statistical classification framework was built for diagnosing cytomegalovirus status from the catalog of TCR beta chain sequences. In a later analysis, V and J genes were assigned by comparing TCR nucleotide sequences against IMGT/GENE-DB human TR gene sequences. A later analysis assigned CDR3 sequences and most-parsimonious VDJ recombination scenarios with the TCRdist pipeline. A later analysis defined each TCR beta chain by its CDR3 amino acid sequence plus V-gene family, and excluded reads lacking a unique V-gene family. A later analysis removed roughly 590 highly shared, low-generation-probability nucleotide sequences to deal with suspected cross-contamination and a sequencing artifact. In a later analysis, a clonal expansion index was calculated for each public chain from normalized within-repertoire ranks of inferred template counts. A later analysis computed generation probabilities with a VDJ recombination model fitted to out-of-frame rearrangements, and checked the results against IGoR. Hypergeometric tests were used in a later analysis to score TCR-TCR, TCR-HLA and TCR-CMV co-occurrence, with a repertoire-size bias correction applied to the TCR pairs. False discovery rates were estimated in a later analysis by permuting HLA or CMV assignments 20 times. A later analysis grouped co-occurring TCRs with DBSCAN, adding TCRdist sequence similarity when clustering within HLA-allele-positive subsets. Co-occurrence clustering excluded repertoires with fewer than 30,000 or more than 120,000 public chains, plus five with anomalous nucleotide sharing. TCRdb mirrors the immuneACCESS table, restricted to in-frame sequences. Some clones are absent from its copies; in checked studies, under half trace to an unresolved V gene, and the reason for the others is unknown. Clone size and V and J calls were adopted from that table, with D and trimming inferred from the DNA. Counted in this sample were 95,000 to 150,000 clones; 65% to 80% of them appeared once. Clones ranked in the top ten supply around 2.7% of the sample.

This chain joins TRBV30 to TRBJ2-7, with TRBD1 identical over 7 junction bases. The specimen sequenced was PBMCs. This sequence originates from a woman aged 35 to 49 in good health and CMV-seropositive. CDR3 loop: CAWSLPSLRGPGEQYF. The nucleotide sequence reads TGTGCCTGGAGTCTCCCGTCGTTGAGGGGGCCTGGGGAGCAGTACTTC.